This T cell receptor beta chain was retrieved from a study of beta chain features in type 1 diabetes. The single heparinised draw taken from each donor contained around 100 mL of blood on average. Investigators reverse transcribed all isolated RNA, so they sequenced expressed TCRB transcripts. The data were produced by immunoSEQ multiplex PCR, yet TCRdb's version contains in-frame clones alone and is incomplete. The sample yields about 160,000 clones, 10% seen once. Study outcomes and limitations: All four CD4+ subsets of Type 1 diabetes patients contained TCRB CDR3s that were moderately but significantly shorter. Type 1 diabetes patients had fewer VDJ junction insertions and more deletions. Patients showed naive, central memory and Treg TCRB repertoires that appeared more similar than those of healthy donors.

Trimming removed 4 bases at V and 0 bases at J, with 13 bases between. Germline V gene lookup returns CDR1 SNHLY and CDR2 FYNNEI. The CDR3 spans 16 residues. About this clone itself: Its matching antigen is unknown.

The rearrangement joins TRBV2 to TRBJ1-3; tentative D call: TRBD1 (5 bases). This TCR derives from a man aged 25 to 40 with type 1 diabetes. Sequenced material: central memory CD4+ T cells from blood. The CDR3 coding sequence is TGTGCCAGCAGTGTATCGCACGGGGGCTCTGGAAACACCATATATTTT. This sequence encodes CASSVSHGGSGNTIYF.